The 8 T cell receptor beta chains below come from one sample, sequenced in a study of regulatory T cells in long-lasting Graves disease. CDR3 regions were amplified by Arm-PCR using iRepertoire HTBI primers to build TCR beta libraries. TCRdb redid the calling of the multiplex PCR reads with MiXCR, one entry per CDR3 protein. The table includes 250,000 to 400,000 distinct CDR3 sequences, 15% to 20% detected once. Time point indicated: newly diagnosed GD, antithyroid drugs for less than 3 months. RNA isolated from PBMCs was used to make the TCR library. The input for sequencing was peripheral blood mononuclear cells (PBMCs), taken at new diagnosis, from a patient treated with antithyroid drugs. The source is a female donor with Graves disease.

This clonotype appeared many times. This chain uses TRBV30 with TRBJ1-2; perhaps TRBD1 as D (6 bases). From germline, CDR1 is GTSNPN and CDR2 SVGIG (reference sequence). V lost 1 base to trimming and J lost 4 bases, with 10 bases between them. The CDR3 consists of 13 residues. In nucleotides, the CDR3 is TGTGCCTGGAGTGCAGGGGTTTTCTATGGCTACACCTTC. This codes for CAWSAGVFYGYTF. Together with reference TRBV30 and TRBJ1-2, the CDR3 gives the full variable domain: SQTIHQWPATLVQPVGSPLSLECTVEGTSNPNLYWYRQAAGRGLQLLFYSVGIGQISSEVPQNLSASRPQDRQFILSSKKLLLSDSGFYLCAWSAGVFYGYTFGSGTRLTVV.

In this sample, this clonotype turned up many times. The rearrangement links TRBV11-3 to TRBJ2-1; TRBD2 matches at 8 bases. Germline values: CDR1 SGHNT, CDR2 YENEEA. J lost 5 bases, V lost 3 bases, and 6 bases had no gene match. The CDR3 contains 15 residues. The chain's CDR3 is CASSLIGGRNNEQFF. CDR3 bases: TGTGCCAGCAGCTTGATCGGCGGGAGGAACAATGAGCAGTTCTTC.

Ten or more counts support this clonotype. J is TRBJ2-3 and V is TRBV7-2; 7 bases are shared with TRBD1. Germline loops: CDR1 SGHTA, CDR2 FQGNSA. Trimming cost V 3 bases and J 1 base; bases outside gene matches: 7. The CDR3 is 16 residues long. CDR3 DNA sequence: TGTGCCAGCAGCTTGGCACAGGGGATAGGCACAGATACGCAGTATTTT. Translating it yields CASSLAQGIGTDTQYF.

Concerning this clonotype itself: Without the conserved terminal phenylalanine or tryptophan, this CDR3 likely stems from a read error. As DNA, the CDR3 is TGTGCCAGCAGTTCAGGGATGGGAGACCGGCAAGAGACCCAGTACTTG. Its translation is CASSSGMGDRQETQYL. The genes are TRBV2 and TRBJ2-5; D assignment may be TRBD1 or TRBD2 (5 bases each). The CDR3 covers 16 residues. Trimming pared 5 bases from V and 2 bases from J, leaving 18 bases between. The V gene's germline CDR1 is SNHLY and CDR2 FYNNEI.

In this sample, this clonotype turned up many times. V and J are TRBV12-3 or TRBV12-4 and TRBJ1-4; D uncertain. Trimming stripped 6 bases from V and 3 bases from J, with 11 bases between. The CDR3 totals 14 residues. The CDR3 sequence: CASSQAGANEKLFF. As DNA, the CDR3 is TGTGCCAGCAGCCAGGCCGGGGCTAATGAAAAACTGTTTTTT.

This clonotype has at least ten counts. This chain uses TRBV19 with TRBJ2-1, with D possibly being TRBD2 (5 bases). Trimming took off 0 bases at V and 5 bases at J, with 11 bases between the two ends. Germline V lookup: CDR1 LNHDA, CDR2 SQIVND (reference sequence). CDR3 length equals 15 residues. The CDR3, as DNA: TGTGCCAGTAGTATAGATCGAGCGGTTAACAATGAGCAGTTCTTC. Translation gives CASSIDRAVNNEQFF.

Details on this clonotype: This may stem from a read error, because a much larger clone lies one nucleotide away. CDR3 coding DNA: TGTGCCAGCAGCTTGTCAGGAATAGCGGGAGCCAATGAGCAGTACTTC. This gives the protein CASSLSGIAGANEQYF. This sequence joins TRBV11-2 and TRBJ2-5, with 9 positions matching TRBD2. The CDR3 spans 16 residues. With 3 bases clipped from V and 11 bases from J, the junction kept 16 bases outside the gene matches. Germline values: CDR1 SGHAT, CDR2 FQNNGV.

A word on this clonotype: It is likely a read error: a sequence one base away is far more abundant. This chain links TRBV12-3 or TRBV12-4 with TRBJ2-3; 7 nucleotides align to TRBD2. With 0 bases clipped from V and 7 bases from J, the junction kept 4 bases outside the gene matches. There are 14 residues in the CDR3. The CDR3 coding sequence is TGTGCCAGCAGTTTAGCGGGAGGGCCACATACGCAGTATTTT. This encodes CASSLAGGPHTQYF.